This TCR beta chain was captured by sequencing in a study of blood T cells in healthy people across ages. CDR1 SGHRS and CDR2 YFSETQ come from the germline V gene. After removal of 4 bases from V and 3 bases from J, the junction contained 8 bases not matched to a gene. This CDR3 spans 16 amino acids. This clonotype appeared a few times. The second PCR ran about 6 to 11 cycles with a sample-barcoded 5' primer and J-beta primers. TCRdb redid the calling of the 5' RACE reads with MiXCR, one entry per CDR3 protein. The repertoire holds about 970,000 distinct CDR3 sequences, roughly 51% seen once, with over 20% in the top ten.

The sequenced material came from blood. The rearrangement uses TRBV5-1 and TRBJ2-1; 9 positions match TRBD2. The clonotype originates from a woman aged 55-70 years in good health. The CDR3 DNA reads TGCGCCAGCAGCGTGACTAGCGGAGGGGGCTACAATGAGCAGTTCTTC. It encodes CASSVTSGGGYNEQFF. Looking up the rest from reference TRBV5-1 and TRBJ2-1 gives the full variable domain: KAGVTQTPRYLIKTRGQQVTLSCSPISGHRSVSWYQQTPGQGLQFLFEYFSETQRNKGNFPGRFSGRQFSNSRSEMNVSTLELGDSALYLCASSVTSGGGYNEQFFGPGTRLTVL.